This T cell receptor beta chain emerged from a study of T cells in Graves' hyperthyroidism and ophthalmopathy. General study points: Blood also contained most expanded thyroid clonotypes above 0.001.

Notes on this clonotype: Its antigen is unidentified.

RNA transcripts gave rise to amplified TCR beta CDR3 regions. When the TCR CDR3 underwent first-round RT-PCR, the HTBI primer set was used. TCRdb analysed the multiplex PCR reads with MiXCR anew, one entry per CDR3 protein. In the table there are around 620,000 distinct CDR3 sequences, more than 45% of which are singletons. V was trimmed by 4 bases and J by 4 bases, leaving 15 bases between them. The CDR3 has 14 residues. Per the germline V gene, CDR1 is SGHRS and CDR2 is YFSETQ. Material: peripheral blood or thyroid tissue (not recorded which). The J gene is TRBJ2-7, the V gene TRBV5-1, with D uncertain. This sequence originates from an adult woman with Graves' disease, either hyperthyroidism or ophthalmopathy (not recorded which). The CDR3 DNA is TGCGCCAGCAGCACGGACCTTGCGGTATACGAGCAGTACTTC. Its translation: CASSTDLAVYEQYF.